This T cell receptor (beta chain) stems from a study of response to subunit inactivated influenza vaccine. Study-wide results and caveats: After each seasonal influenza vaccination, few new T cells are recruited, the authors suggested.

This clonotype has more than one count but fewer than ten. The antigen remains undetermined. TCRdb redid the calling of the RT-PCR reads with MiXCR, one entry per CDR3 protein. The repertoire holds about 520,000 distinct CDR3 sequences, with 11% as singletons. V was cut by 0 bases and J by 1 base, with 20 bases left in between. CDR1 is SGHRS and CDR2 is YFSETQ in the germline V gene. The CDR3 runs to 18 residues. The V gene is TRBV5-1, the J gene TRBJ2-7; TRBD2 is a possible D gene (5 bases). Sequenced material: PBMCs from blood, taken more than 35 days after vaccination. The clonotype comes from a man aged 50 or older who received an inactivated influenza vaccine. The chain's CDR3 is CASSLAIALTPTSYEQYF. Here the CDR3 DNA reads TGCGCCAGCAGCTTGGCCATAGCGCTTACACCTACTTCCTACGAGCAGTACTTC.